This T cell receptor (beta chain) was obtained from a study of vaccination effects on CD4 cells after COVID-19. About this clone: Its target is unknown.

There are 15 residues in the CDR3. Germline CDR1 is SNHLY and CDR2 is FYNNEI. Trimming took 7 bases from V and 4 from J, leaving 16 bases between them. Measured with immunoSEQ multiplex PCR; TCRdb has only the in-frame clones, and not every one. There are about 70,000 clones in the sample; more than 70% occur only once, and roughly 2% lies in the top ten. Isolating CD4+ T cells followed about 11 days of culture. The sequencing used CD4+ T cells from PBMCs cultured without peptide, collected before COVID-19 vaccination. The TCR comes from a human donor who received a COVID-19 vaccine. The J gene is TRBJ1-4, the V gene TRBV2; D remains ambiguous. This chain's CDR3 is CASKKSESVNEKLFF. The CDR3 nucleotides are TGTGCCAGCAAAAAGAGTGAGTCGGTTAATGAAAAACTGTTTTTT.